A single sample is the source of the 32 T cell receptor beta chains below, sequenced in a study of T cells after posttransplantation cyclophosphamide. Only in-frame clones appear in the TCRdb table, and some are missing; sequencing was by immunoSEQ multiplex PCR. The table shows about 52,000 clones, with about 86% occurring only once. The sample was PBMCs. Receptors originate from a man aged 25-45 years with a blood cancer, CMV-positive, and with a related stem cell donor.

The chain is built from TRBV5-4 and TRBJ1-2; 9 bases fit TRBD1. V dropped 0 bases and J dropped 5; count of bases not matched to a gene: 2. This CDR3 spans 14 amino acids. Germline assignment: CDR1 SGHNT and CDR2 YYREEE (reference sequence). The CDR3 DNA reads TGTGCCAGCAGCTTGGACAGGGGGCTATATGGCTACACCTTC. This codes for CASSLDRGLYGYTF. The full variable domain, its missing parts supplied by reference TRBV5-4 and TRBJ1-2, is ETGVTQSPTHLIKTRGQQVTLRCSSQSGHNTVSWYQQALGQGPQFIFQYYREEENGRGNFPPRFSGLQFPNYSSELNVNALELDDSALYLCASSLDRGLYGYTFGSGTRLTVV.

The chain is built from TRBV6-4 and TRBJ2-3; D not certain. The germline V and J ends were trimmed by 4 bases and 6 bases, with 11 bases remaining between them. The CDR3 spans 13 residues. Germline assignment: CDR1 MRHNA and CDR2 SNTAGT. As DNA, the CDR3 is TGTGCCAGCAGTGTTACTGAGGAGGATACGCAGTATTTT. It codes for CASSVTEEDTQYF.

The genes are TRBV7-3 and TRBJ1-1, with TRBD1 identical over 7 bases. The germline V gene encodes CDR1 SGHTA and CDR2 FQGTGA. The ends lost 5 bases at V and 0 bases at J; junction bases unmatched: 3. CDR3 length: 14 amino acids. CDR3 sequence reads: CASSPGQMNTEAFF. The CDR3 DNA sequence: TGTGCCAGCAGCCCGGGACAGATGAACACTGAAGCTTTCTTT.

As for this clone: The sample holds other DNA sequences that translate to the same CDR3. This sequence joins TRBV27 and TRBJ1-5; D remains unclear. Between the trimmed V and J ends, which lost 3 bases and 3 bases, there was a span of 3 bases. Germline V lookup: CDR1 MNHEY, CDR2 SMNVEV (reference sequence). CDR3 size: 12 residues. The CDR3 DNA reads as TGTGCCAGCAGTTTCCACAATCAGCCCCAGCATTTT. Translating gives CASSFHNQPQHF.

This chain links TRBV6-1 with TRBJ1-4; D may be TRBD1 (5 bases). The CDR3 sequence is 16 residues long. The germline V gene has CDR1 MNHNS and CDR2 SASEGT. Trimming stripped 0 bases from V and 0 bases from J, with 8 bases between. CDR3 DNA sequence: TGTGCCAGCAGTGAAGCGGGGGGAGCAACTAATGAAAAACTGTTTTTT. Translated: CASSEAGGATNEKLFF.

J is TRBJ2-5 and V is TRBV5-1; possibly TRBD1 for D (6 bases). CDR3 length: 14 residues. Germline V gene lookup returns CDR1 SGHRS and CDR2 YFSETQ. The ends were cut back, 2 bases at V and 2 bases at J, with 10 bases in the middle. CDR3 sequence reads: CASSFNREQETQYF. As DNA, the CDR3 is TGCGCCAGCAGCTTCAACAGGGAACAAGAGACCCAGTACTTC.

The J gene is TRBJ1-2, the V gene TRBV7-2, with D tentatively TRBD1 (6 bases). V dropped 5 bases and J dropped 4 bases, with 17 bases sitting between them. The CDR3 sequence is 15 residues long. Germline V gene data show CDR1 as SGHTA and CDR2 as FQGNSA. The CDR3 sequence: CASSPMAGASYGYTF. CDR3 bases: TGTGCCAGCAGCCCTATGGCAGGGGCTAGCTATGGCTACACCTTC.

This chain joins TRBV30 and TRBJ2-5, with 8 bases aligning to TRBD1. V trimming: 4 bases; J trimming: 5 bases; junction bases outside the gene matches: 9. The V gene's germline CDR1 is GTSNPN and CDR2 SVGIG (reference sequence). The CDR3 sequence is 14 residues long. The DNA of the CDR3 is TGTGCCTGGATGGGTAGGACAGGGTTGGAGACCCAGTACTTC. As protein: CAWMGRTGLETQYF.

This chain connects TRBV18 to TRBJ2-3; D perhaps matches TRBD2 (6 bases). Looked up from germline, CDR1 is KGHSH and CDR2 is LQKENI. The V end was cut by 1 base, the J end by 7 bases, with 12 bases between. The CDR3 totals 14 residues. The CDR3, as DNA: TGTGCCAGCTCACCACGGGACTCCCTGAATACGCAGTATTTT. Amino acids: CASSPRDSLNTQYF.

The chain has TRBV19 and TRBJ2-6; no clear D. Trimming pared 0 bases from V and 0 bases from J, leaving 12 bases between. The CDR3 spans 18 residues. The germline CDR1 and CDR2 sequences are LNHDA and SQIVND (reference sequence). The CDR3: CASSIDRIGGSGANVLTF. CDR3 nucleotides: TGTGCCAGTAGTATAGATCGGATAGGCGGCTCTGGGGCCAACGTCCTGACTTTC.

The chain recombines TRBV28 with TRBJ1-2, with D maybe TRBD1 (5 bases). CDR3 length: 14 residues. Trimming left V 6 bases short and J 2 bases short, with 13 bases between. Per the germline V gene, CDR1 is MDHEN and CDR2 is SYDVKM. CDR3 nucleotide sequence: TGTGCCAGCAGGAGAAACACAGGAAACTATGGCTACACCTTC. Its protein product is CASRRNTGNYGYTF.

Notes on this clone: Other DNA sequences within the sample encode an identical CDR3. This chain uses TRBV7-9 with TRBJ2-7; tentative D call: TRBD1 (7 bases). V shed 5 bases and J shed 6 bases, with 20 bases lying between them. The CDR3 is 15 residues long. CDR1 and CDR2 (germline): SEHNR, FQNEAQ (reference sequence). The CDR3 here is CASSPRQGGRGEQYF. DNA for the CDR3: TGTGCCAGCAGCCCCCGACAGGGAGGAAGGGGCGAGCAGTACTTC.

V gene TRBV9 combines with J gene TRBJ2-1; D is unclear. Germline loops: CDR1 SGDLS, CDR2 YYNGEE. V shed 3 bases and J shed 8 bases, with 15 bases lying between them. The CDR3 extends over 14 amino acids. CDR3 sequence: CASSAQVGSHEQFF. The CDR3 coding sequence is TGTGCCAGCAGCGCGCAGGTTGGCTCGCATGAGCAGTTCTTC.

The chain's CDR3 is CASSLGPQTYEQYF. The DNA of the CDR3 is TGCGCCAGCAGCTTGGGGCCGCAGACCTACGAGCAGTACTTC. This chain joins TRBV5-1 and TRBJ2-7; D is uncertain. CDR1 is SGHRS and CDR2 is YFSETQ in the germline V gene. V lost 0 bases, J lost 2 bases, and 9 bases lay in between. The length of the CDR3 is 14 residues.

The CDR3 nucleotides read TGTGCCAGCAGTTTATGGGCGGGAGGGTCGGCAGATACGCAGTATTTT. It yields the protein CASSLWAGGSADTQYF. The chain couples TRBV28 to TRBJ2-3; 9 bases line up with TRBD2. The CDR3 covers 16 residues. Germline loops: CDR1 MDHEN, CDR2 SYDVKM. J gave up 4 bases and V 0 bases, and 5 bases lay outside the gene matches.

The chain recombines TRBV27 with TRBJ2-3; a possible D gene is TRBD1 (6 bases). CDR3 size: 12 residues. The germline V and J ends were trimmed by 4 bases and 4 bases, with 6 bases remaining between them. Germline loops: CDR1 MNHEY, CDR2 SMNVEV (reference sequence). The CDR3 loop is CASSSGADTQYF. In nucleotides, the CDR3 is TGTGCCAGCAGTTCAGGGGCAGATACGCAGTATTTT.

V gene TRBV29-1 combines with J gene TRBJ1-1; 7 bases match TRBD1. Trimming cost V 4 bases and J 5 bases; bases outside gene matches: 4. The CDR3 runs to 12 residues. CDR1 and CDR2 from the germline V gene are SQVTM and ANQGSEA. CDR3 sequence reads: CSVAQGPTEAFF. The CDR3 DNA sequence: TGCAGCGTTGCACAGGGGCCGACTGAAGCTTTCTTT.

The chain employs TRBV5-1 and TRBJ1-1, with 12 bases matching TRBD1. The CDR3 consists of 14 residues. CDR1 SGHRS and CDR2 YFSETQ come from the germline V gene. Unmatched junction bases numbered 4, after V lost 3 bases and J lost 7 bases. The CDR3 reads CASSSGTGGLEAFF. The CDR3 DNA reads TGCGCCAGCAGCTCCGGGACAGGGGGCCTTGAAGCTTTCTTT.

The rearrangement uses TRBV27 and TRBJ2-7; 7 bases are shared with TRBD1. The V segment lost 5 bases and the J segment 0 bases; nucleotides outside the gene matches: 4. CDR3 length: 14 residues. CDR1 is MNHEY, CDR2 SMNVEV, per germline (reference sequence). In DNA form, the CDR3 reads TGTGCCAGCAGTACCAGGGGGTACTCCTACGAGCAGTACTTC. It is translated as CASSTRGYSYEQYF.

The chain carries TRBV5-1 and TRBJ2-2; the D is unclear. The V gene's germline CDR1 is SGHRS and CDR2 YFSETQ. The CDR3 covers 19 residues. V dropped 1 base and J dropped 0 bases, with 19 bases sitting between them. CDR3 loop: CASSLWYVVAQTNTGELFF. In DNA form, the CDR3 reads TGCGCCAGCAGCTTGTGGTACGTGGTGGCCCAGACGAACACCGGGGAGCTGTTTTTT.

This sequence joins TRBV19 and TRBJ1-4; the match to TRBD1 covers 8 bases. The CDR3 has 15 residues. J was trimmed by 5 bases and V by 5 bases; bases with no gene match: 7. Germline V lookup: CDR1 LNHDA, CDR2 SQIVND (reference sequence). CDR3 protein: CASSPRTGSNEKLFF. In DNA form, the CDR3 reads TGTGCCAGTAGTCCTAGGACAGGGAGCAATGAAAAACTGTTTTTT.

The rearrangement uses TRBV5-6 and TRBJ2-6; D may be TRBD1 (5 bases). CDR3 length: 15 amino acids. V gave up 0 bases and J gave up 2 bases, with 6 bases separating them. Germline V gives CDR1 SGHDT, CDR2 YYEEEE. The CDR3 DNA reads TGTGCCAGCAGCTTGGAGACAGCTGGGGCCAACGTCCTGACTTTC. Its translation is CASSLETAGANVLTF. Full variable domain (outside the CDR3, taken from reference TRBV5-6 and TRBJ2-6): DAGVTQSPTHLIKTRGQQVTLRCSPKSGHDTVSWYQQALGQGPQFIFQYYEEEERQRGNFPDRFSGHQFPNYSSELNVNALLLGDSALYLCASSLETAGANVLTFGAGSRLTVL.

The chain links TRBV5-6 to TRBJ2-5, with TRBD2 matching over 12 bases. The CDR3 is 15 residues long. V was pared by 4 bases and J by 9 bases, with 10 bases of the junction left unmatched. Germline V gene sequence: CDR1 SGHDT, CDR2 YYEEEE. The CDR3 is CASSKWTSGNGAQYF. The CDR3 nucleotides read TGTGCCAGCAGCAAGTGGACTAGCGGGAATGGGGCCCAGTACTTC. Variable domain in full (rest from reference TRBV5-6 and TRBJ2-5): DAGVTQSPTHLIKTRGQQVTLRCSPKSGHDTVSWYQQALGQGPQFIFQYYEEEERQRGNFPDRFSGHQFPNYSSELNVNALLLGDSALYLCASSKWTSGNGAQYFGPGTRLLVL.

This rearrangement joins TRBV15 to TRBJ2-7; D possibly corresponds to TRBD1 (5 bases). In germline, CDR1 is LNHNV, CDR2 YYDKDF (reference sequence). The CDR3 sequence is 15 residues long. V was cut by 1 base and J by 2 bases, with 12 bases left in between. CDR3 bases: TGTGCCACCAGCAGAGGGACACAGAAGACCTACGAGCAGTACTTC. Protein sequence: CATSRGTQKTYEQYF.

The chain carries TRBV9 and TRBJ2-2; D is unclear. The germline CDR1 and CDR2 sequences are SGDLS and YYNGEE. The CDR3 is made up of 15 amino acids. The ends were cut back, 0 bases at V and 2 bases at J, with 8 bases in the middle. CDR3 coding DNA: TGTGCCAGCAGCGTAGGACACTTAAACACCGGGGAGCTGTTTTTT. Translation gives CASSVGHLNTGELFF.

The CDR3 loop reads CSVLATQNTEAFF. The CDR3, as DNA: TGCAGCGTATTAGCGACACAGAACACTGAAGCTTTCTTT. V usage is TRBV29-1 and J usage is TRBJ1-1; D is ambiguous. The CDR3 runs 13 residues. Germline V gene lookup returns CDR1 SQVTM and CDR2 ANQGSEA. V gave up 6 bases and J gave up 1 base, with 12 bases separating them.

The rearrangement links TRBV30 to TRBJ2-1, with unresolved D. V was trimmed by 1 base and J by 3 bases, leaving 4 bases between them. The length of the CDR3 is 12 residues. The germline V gene encodes CDR1 GTSNPN and CDR2 SVGIG (reference sequence). The CDR3 loop reads CAWSGLYNEQFF. For the CDR3, the DNA is TGTGCCTGGAGTGGACTCTACAATGAGCAGTTCTTC. Full variable domain (rest looked up from reference TRBV30 and TRBJ2-1): SQTIHQWPATLVQPVGSPLSLECTVEGTSNPNLYWYRQAAGRGLQLLFYSVGIGQISSEVPQNLSASRPQDRQFILSSKKLLLSDSGFYLCAWSGLYNEQFFGPGTRLTVL.

This chain links TRBV6-6 with TRBJ2-7; TRBD1 is a possible D gene (6 bases). With 8 bases removed from V and 5 bases from J, the gap between germline ends came to 16 bases. Per germline, CDR1 MNHNY and CDR2 SVGAGI (reference sequence). This CDR3 has 13 residues. The CDR3 sequence is CASCHGGGHEQYF. DNA for the CDR3: TGTGCCAGCTGCCACGGTGGGGGCCACGAGCAGTACTTC.

The chain combines TRBV18 with TRBJ2-3, with D possibly matching TRBD2 (5 bases). The CDR3 has 16 amino acids. Per the germline V gene, CDR1 is KGHSH and CDR2 is LQKENI. V shed 0 bases and J shed 6 bases, with 16 bases lying between them. CDR3 sequence: CASSPPTRGQGDTQYF. CDR3 in DNA: TGTGCCAGCTCACCACCTACGCGCGGGCAAGGCGATACGCAGTATTTT.

V usage is TRBV25-1 and J usage is TRBJ1-2; unclear D gene. Germline loops: CDR1 MGHDK, CDR2 SYGVNS. The V and J ends lost 2 bases and 7 bases respectively, with 20 bases between them. This CDR3 region has 16 residues. The CDR3 loop reads CASSEQPSTGVGGYTF. For the CDR3, the DNA is TGTGCCAGCAGTGAACAACCCAGTACCGGGGTGGGTGGCTACACCTTC.

The gene calls are TRBV15 and TRBJ2-7; no definite D call. In germline, CDR1 is LNHNV, CDR2 YYDKDF (reference sequence). V gave up 0 bases and J gave up 4 bases, with 10 bases separating them. CDR3 length: 14 amino acids. The CDR3 is CATSRDIGYYEQYF. As DNA, the CDR3 is TGTGCCACCAGCAGAGATATCGGGTATTACGAGCAGTACTTC.

This clone was seen only once. The rearrangement links TRBV5-8 to TRBJ2-1; 8 bases align to TRBD1. The V and J ends lost 4 bases and 2 bases, in that order; junction bases with no gene match: 2. The CDR3 extends over 14 amino acids. From germline, CDR1 is SGHTS and CDR2 YDEGEE. The CDR3 here is CASSRGQAYNEQFF. The CDR3 DNA sequence: TGTGCCAGCAGCAGGGGACAGGCCTACAATGAGCAGTTCTTC.